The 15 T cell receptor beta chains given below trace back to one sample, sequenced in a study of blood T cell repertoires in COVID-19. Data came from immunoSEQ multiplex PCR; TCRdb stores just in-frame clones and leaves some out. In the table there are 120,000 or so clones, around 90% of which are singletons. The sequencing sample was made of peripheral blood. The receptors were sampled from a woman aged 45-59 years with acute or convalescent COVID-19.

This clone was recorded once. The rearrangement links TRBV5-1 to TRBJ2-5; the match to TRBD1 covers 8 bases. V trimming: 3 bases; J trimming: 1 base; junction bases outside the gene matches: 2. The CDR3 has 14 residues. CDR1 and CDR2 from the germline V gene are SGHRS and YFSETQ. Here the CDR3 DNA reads TGCGCCAGCAGCTCCACAGGGGGCCAAGAGACCCAGTACTTC. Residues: CASSSTGGQETQYF.

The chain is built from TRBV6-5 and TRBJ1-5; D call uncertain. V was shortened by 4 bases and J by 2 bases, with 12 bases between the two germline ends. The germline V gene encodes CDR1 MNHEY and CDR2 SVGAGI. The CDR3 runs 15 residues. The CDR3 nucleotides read TGTGCCAGCAGTTTTAAGTTCGGGGGCAATCAGCCCCAGCATTTT. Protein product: CASSFKFGGNQPQHF.

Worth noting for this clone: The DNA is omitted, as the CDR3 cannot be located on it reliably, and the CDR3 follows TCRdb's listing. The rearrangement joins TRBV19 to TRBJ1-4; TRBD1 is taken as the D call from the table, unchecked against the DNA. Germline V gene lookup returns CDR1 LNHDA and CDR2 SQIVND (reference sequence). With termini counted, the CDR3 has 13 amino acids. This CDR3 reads CASGDRAMKNCFF.

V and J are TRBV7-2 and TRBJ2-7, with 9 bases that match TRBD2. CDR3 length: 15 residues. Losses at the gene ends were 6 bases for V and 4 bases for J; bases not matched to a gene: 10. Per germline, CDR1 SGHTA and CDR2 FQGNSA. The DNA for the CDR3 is TGTGCCAGCAGTAGTCAAGCGGGAGGCGGGTACGAGCAGTACTTC. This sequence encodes CASSSQAGGGYEQYF.

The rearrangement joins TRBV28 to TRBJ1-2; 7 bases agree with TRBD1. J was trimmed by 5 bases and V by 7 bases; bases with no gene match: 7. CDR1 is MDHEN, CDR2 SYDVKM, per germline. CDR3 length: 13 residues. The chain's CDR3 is CASTWGTAYGYTF. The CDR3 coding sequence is TGTGCCAGCACCTGGGGGACAGCGTATGGCTACACCTTC.

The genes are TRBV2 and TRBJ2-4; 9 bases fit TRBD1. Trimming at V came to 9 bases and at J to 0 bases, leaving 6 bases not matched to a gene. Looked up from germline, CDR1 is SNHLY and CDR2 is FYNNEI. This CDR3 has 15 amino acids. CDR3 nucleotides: TGTGCCAGTCGCCGGACAGGGGCAGCCAAAAACATTCAGTACTTC. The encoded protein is CASRRTGAAKNIQYF.

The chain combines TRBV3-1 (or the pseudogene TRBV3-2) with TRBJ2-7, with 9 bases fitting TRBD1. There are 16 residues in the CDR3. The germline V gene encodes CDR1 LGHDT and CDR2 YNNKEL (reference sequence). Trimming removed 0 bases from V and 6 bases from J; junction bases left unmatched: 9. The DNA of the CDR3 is TGTGCCAGCAGCCAAGATGCGGGGACAGGGTATGGCGAGCAGTACTTC. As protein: CASSQDAGTGYGEQYF.

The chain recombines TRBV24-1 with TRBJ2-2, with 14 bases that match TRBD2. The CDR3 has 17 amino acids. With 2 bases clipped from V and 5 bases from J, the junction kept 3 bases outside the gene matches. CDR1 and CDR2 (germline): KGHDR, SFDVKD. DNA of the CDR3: TGTGCCACCAGTGATTCGGGACTAGCGGGGGCAACCGGGGAGCTGTTTTTT. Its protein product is CATSDSGLAGATGELFF.

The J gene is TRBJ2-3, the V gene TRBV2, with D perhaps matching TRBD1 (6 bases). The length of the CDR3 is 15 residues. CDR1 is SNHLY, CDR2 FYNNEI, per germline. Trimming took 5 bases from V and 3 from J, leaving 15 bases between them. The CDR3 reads CASSTQGILTDTQYF. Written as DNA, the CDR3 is TGTGCCAGCAGTACCCAGGGGATTCTGACAGATACGCAGTATTTT.

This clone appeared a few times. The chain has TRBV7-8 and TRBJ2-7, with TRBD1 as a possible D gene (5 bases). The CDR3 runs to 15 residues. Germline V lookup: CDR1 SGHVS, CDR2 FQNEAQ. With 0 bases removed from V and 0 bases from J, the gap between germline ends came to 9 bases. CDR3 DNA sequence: TGTGCCAGCAGCTTAGCGGCAGGGATCTCCTACGAGCAGTACTTC. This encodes CASSLAAGISYEQYF.

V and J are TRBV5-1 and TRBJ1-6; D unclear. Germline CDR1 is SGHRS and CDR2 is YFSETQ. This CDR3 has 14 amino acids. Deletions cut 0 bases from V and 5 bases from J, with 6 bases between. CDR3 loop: CASSLGGNNSPLHF. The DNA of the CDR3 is TGCGCCAGCAGCTTGGGCGGGAATAATTCACCCCTCCACTTT. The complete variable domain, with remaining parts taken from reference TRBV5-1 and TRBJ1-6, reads KAGVTQTPRYLIKTRGQQVTLSCSPISGHRSVSWYQQTPGQGLQFLFEYFSETQRNKGNFPGRFSGRQFSNSRSEMNVSTLELGDSALYLCASSLGGNNSPLHFGNGTRLTVT.

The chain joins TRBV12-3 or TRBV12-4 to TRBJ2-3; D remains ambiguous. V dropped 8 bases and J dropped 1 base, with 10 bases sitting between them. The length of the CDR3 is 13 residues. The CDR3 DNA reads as TGTGCCAGCCGCTTATGGCGCACAGATACGCAGTATTTT. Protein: CASRLWRTDTQYF.

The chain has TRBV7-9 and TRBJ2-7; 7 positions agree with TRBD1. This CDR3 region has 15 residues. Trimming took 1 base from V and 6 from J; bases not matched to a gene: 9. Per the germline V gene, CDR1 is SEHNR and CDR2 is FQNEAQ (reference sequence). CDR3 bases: TGTGCCAGCAGCTTAGGACAGGGAGCTCCGCTCGAGCAGTACTTC. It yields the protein CASSLGQGAPLEQYF.

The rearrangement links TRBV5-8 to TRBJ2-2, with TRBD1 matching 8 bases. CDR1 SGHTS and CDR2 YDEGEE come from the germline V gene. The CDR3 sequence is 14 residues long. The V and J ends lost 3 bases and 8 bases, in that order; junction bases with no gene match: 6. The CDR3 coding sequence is TGTGCCAGCAGCTCGGACAGGGCCCGGGGGGAGCTGTTTTTT. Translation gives CASSSDRARGELFF. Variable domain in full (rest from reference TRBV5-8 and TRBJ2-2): EAGVTQSPTHLIKTRGQQATLRCSPISGHTSVYWYQQALGLGLQFLLWYDEGEERNRGNFPPRFSGRQFPNYSSELNVNALELEDSALYLCASSSDRARGELFFGEGSRLTVL.

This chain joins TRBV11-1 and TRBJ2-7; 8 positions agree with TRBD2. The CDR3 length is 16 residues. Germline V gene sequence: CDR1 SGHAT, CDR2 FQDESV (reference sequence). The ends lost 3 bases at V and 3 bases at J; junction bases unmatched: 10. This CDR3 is CASSLAGTAGGYEQYF. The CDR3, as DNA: TGTGCCAGCAGCTTGGCAGGTACGGCGGGAGGCTACGAGCAGTACTTC.